Detailed here is one T cell receptor beta chain. What antigen it recognizes has not been identified. Base qualities were left out, and no much larger clone turns up one base away. For the CD8 naive samples, CD45RO-negative cells were positively selected for CCR7, yielding a CD45RA+CCR7+ population from which TemRA cells were excluded. The donors were healthy, HIV-negative adults with no recently reported acute infections or vaccinations. Every donor was a Caucasian adult residing in Nashville, Tennessee, USA. After blood collection by leukapheresis, PBMCs were isolated using Ficoll-Histopaque density gradient centrifugation and then cryopreserved in the vapor phase of liquid nitrogen. Purity and quantity of every magnetically sorted T cell population were checked by analytical flow cytometry. Genomic DNA was isolated from each sorted fraction and quantified by UV absorbance on a Nanodrop 2000c. The data were obtained in a study of shared clonotypes between healthy human individuals (dated by TCRdb to between 2020 and 2021). In the study overall: A couple of women and a few men aged 18 to 49 years were included in the cohort. Libraries were prepared and TCR repertoires were sequenced by different laboratories using diverse techniques, in order to increase sequencing depth and limit assay-specific biases. For each donor, CD4 naive and CD4 memory were each run on three plates, CD8 naive on two plates, and CD8 memory on one plate. To estimate repertoire size and how much clonotypes are shared between individuals, the study performed deep sequencing of blood TCR repertoires from five healthy adults. Between about 0.94 and 8.9 billion PBMCs per donor were obtained by leukapheresis.

Using the deep immunoSEQ assay, multiplex PCR amplified TCR CDR3 regions from genomic DNA. Extracted genomic DNA from each cell subset was spread evenly across all wells of several immunoSEQ 96-well plates, with each plate serving as a replicate. For sorted subsets, each replicate PCR was loaded with around 220 ng genomic DNA, equivalent to 30,000 or so T cell genomes. Purified libraries were measured with a Qubit 3.0 fluorometer, size-checked on a Bioanalyzer 2100, and measured again with the KAPA Library Quantification kit. A separate single-read 150-cycle Illumina NextSeq 550 flow cell was used to sequence each immunoSEQ 96-well plate. The authors' analysis ran thus. Because only junctional sequences without quality scores were contained in the immunoSEQ output, filtering matching that applied to full-length reads could not be performed. Sequences were annotated with PyIR, a Python wrapper for IgBLAST v1.9, using IMGT germline references to assign V/J genes and CDR3. Reads were removed for weak V/J assignments (E-value above 1e-6), missing CDR3, stop codons, out-of-frame junctions, or ambiguous translated residues. V3J clonotypes were defined as sequences sharing an identical inferred V gene, J gene, and CDR3 amino acid sequence. Percentage overlap between repertoires was calculated by dividing the number of shared unique clonotypes by the size of the smaller repertoire. Three approaches were used to assess repertoire richness: RTK rarefaction, the Chao1 estimator, and Recon v2.1 estimates of unobserved clonotypes. Generation probabilities were computed with OLGA for all TCRbeta clonotypes obtained by the gDNA method from a few donors. As stored in TCRdb, this immuneACCESS dataset retains in-frame rearrangements with V and J assigned. A fraction of the clones does not appear; measured against another copy, unresolved V genes explain less than half of the discrepancy, and the remainder lacks a known reason. V, J and clone size reflect that table, while D and trimming were determined from the DNA. The sample has over 750,000 clones on record, about 97% of them singletons. Of the sample, about 0.25% falls within the top ten clones.

Trimmed from V: 4 bases; trimmed from J: 7 bases; junction bases lacking a gene match: 20. From its cysteine to its phenylalanine, the CDR3 spans 18 amino acids. The only DNA kept is the CDR3, 54 bases in frame from the first base. Per the germline V gene, SGHDT is the CDR1 and YYEEEE is the CDR2. Study-wide conclusions, independent of this receptor: When a handful of donors were compared, the shared fraction of clonotypes was around 4.6% for naive CD4, approximately 3.5% for naive CD8, 2% to 2.5% for memory CD4, and under 0.5% for memory CD8. Naive subsets generally had larger estimated clonotype richness than memory subsets did. Higher generation probabilities were observed for clonotypes shared by all four sorted-subset donors than for non-shared clonotypes. Sampling was restricted to blood, and TCR repertoires in tissue are likely to differ from TCR repertoires in blood. Because the study included a small number of donors, the genetic and exposure-history diversity represented was limited. Based on pairwise subsampling, the degree of clonotype sharing among donors was expected to be affected by sequencing depth. Even with the large sequencing depth, rarefaction of the sorted-subset datasets indicated that sequencing was incomplete.

The V and J segments used are TRBV5-6 and TRBJ2-1; 7 bases in the junction line up with TRBD2. This TCR was sampled from a man aged 25 to 40 in good health. Source material: naive CD8+ T cells sorted from blood. The cell subset or site label for this specimen denotes: CD45RA+CCR7+. CDR3 reads: CASSKPSHRDYLRNEQFF. The nucleotides are TGTGCCAGCAGCAAACCTTCGCATCGGGACTACCTACGTAATGAGCAGTTCTTC. The CDR3, completed at both ends by the reference TRBV5-6 and TRBJ2-1 genes, gives the full variable domain DAGVTQSPTHLIKTRGQQVTLRCSPKSGHDTVSWYQQALGQGPQFIFQYYEEEERQRGNFPDRFSGHQFPNYSSELNVNALLLGDSALYLCASSKPSHRDYLRNEQFFGPGTRLTVL.